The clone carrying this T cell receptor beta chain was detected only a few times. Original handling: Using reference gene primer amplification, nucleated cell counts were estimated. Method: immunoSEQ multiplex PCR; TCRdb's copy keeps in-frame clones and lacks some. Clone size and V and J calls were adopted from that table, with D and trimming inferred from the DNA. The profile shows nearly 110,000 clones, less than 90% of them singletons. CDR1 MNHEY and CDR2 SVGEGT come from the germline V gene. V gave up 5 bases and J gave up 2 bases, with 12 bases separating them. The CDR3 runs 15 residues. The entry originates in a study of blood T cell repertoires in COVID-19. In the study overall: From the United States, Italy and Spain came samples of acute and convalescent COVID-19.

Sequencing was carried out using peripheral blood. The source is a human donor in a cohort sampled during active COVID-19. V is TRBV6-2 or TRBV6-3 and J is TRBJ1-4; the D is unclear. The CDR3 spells CASSQHRVTNEKLFF. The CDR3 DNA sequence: TGTGCCAGCAGTCAGCACAGAGTTACTAATGAAAAACTGTTTTTT.